The present TCR beta chain was sequenced within a study of chemoradiotherapy in HPV16-positive cancers. Study-wide background: Functional T-cell assays on two HPV16-positive patients' cells defined candidate HPV-specific clones and common TCR motifs.

V lost 5 bases and J lost 4; bases outside the gene matches: 7. Germline V gives CDR1 WNHNN, CDR2 SYGVQD (reference sequence). This CDR3 contains 16 residues. Libraries were prepared by immunoSEQ multiplex PCR; TCRdb keeps only in-frame clonotypes and omits some of them. The table lists about 19,000 clones, 75% to 90% of them singletons. Note on this clone: Its antigen remains unidentified.

Study-wide findings and caveats: Candidate HPV-specific clones and E7-related TCR motifs grew in tumor during treatment.

The genes are TRBV10-1 and TRBJ2-1; TRBD2 agrees at 11 bases. The receptor was derived from a human donor with HPV-associated anogenital cancer. The source material was blood, sampled from a patient who underwent chemoradiotherapy. The CDR3 DNA is TGCGCCAGCAGTACCGGGACTAGCGGAATATACAATGAGCAGTTCTTC. Translated: CASSTGTSGIYNEQFF.